The 32 T cell receptor beta chains listed next were all sequenced from one sample in a study of CD8 T cells in Susac syndrome. Reverse transcription of about 0.45 to 1 ug RNA was performed with random hexamers. From the immunoSEQ multiplex PCR reads, TCRdb called clonotypes with MiXCR, one entry per CDR3 protein. The sample includes under 200,000 distinct CDR3 sequences, 91% of them seen just once. Material for sequencing was CD4+ T cells from PBMCs. These receptor sequences come from a human donor with Susac syndrome.

V is TRBV12-3 or TRBV12-4 and J is TRBJ1-2; no clear D gene. V dropped 8 bases and J dropped 2 bases, with 9 bases sitting between them. This CDR3 comprises 12 residues. The CDR3 sequence: CASSGVNYGYTF. The CDR3 region has the DNA TGTGCCAGCTCCGGCGTCAACTATGGCTACACCTTC.

This sequence joins TRBV3-1 and TRBJ1-1; D gene ambiguous. The CDR3 covers 14 residues. V lost 1 base and J lost 0, with 6 bases in between. Germline assignment: CDR1 LGHDT and CDR2 YNNKEL (reference sequence). The CDR3 DNA sequence: TGTGCCAGCAGCCAAGTAGAGATGAACACTGAAGCTTTCTTT. This sequence encodes CASSQVEMNTEAFF.

The V and J genes are TRBV11-2 and TRBJ2-7; D not certain. This CDR3 comprises 14 residues. Germline values: CDR1 SGHAT, CDR2 FQNNGV. V was trimmed by 3 bases and J by 0 bases, leaving 9 bases between them. For the CDR3, the DNA is TGTGCCAGCAGCTTTCAAGAGAGCTCCTACGAGCAGTACTTC. It codes for CASSFQESSYEQYF.

The chain combines TRBV20-1 with TRBJ1-2; D unclear. CDR3 length equals 14 residues. Germline V CDR1 and CDR2: DFQATT, SNEGSKA (reference sequence). V was shortened by 0 bases and J by 4 bases, with 12 bases between the two germline ends. CDR3 in DNA: TGCAGTGCTAGAGATACGGATCACACCTATGGCTACACCTTC. Translating gives CSARDTDHTYGYTF.

V gene TRBV29-1 combines with J gene TRBJ1-1; D unresolved. Trimming stripped 8 bases from V and 5 bases from J, with 18 bases between. Germline CDR1 is SQVTM and CDR2 is ANQGSEA. This CDR3 has 13 amino acids. CDR3 region: CSTHGEAGTEAFF. The CDR3 DNA sequence: TGCAGCACCCACGGCGAAGCAGGAACTGAAGCTTTCTTT. The whole variable domain, filled in from reference TRBV29-1 and TRBJ1-1, reads SAVISQKPSRDICQRGTSLTIQCQVDSQVTMMFWYRQQPGQSLTLIATANQGSEATYESGFVIDKFPISRPNLTFSTLTVSNMSPEDSSIYLCSTHGEAGTEAFFGQGTRLTVV.

This CDR3 is CASSPRVLAGGQETQYF. CDR3 sequence (DNA): TGTGCCAGCTCACCACGAGTCCTAGCGGGGGGACAAGAGACCCAGTACTTC. The chain is built from TRBV18 and TRBJ2-5; 11 bases agree with TRBD2. CDR1 and CDR2 from the germline V gene are KGHSH and LQKENI. This CDR3 contains 17 residues. V lost 1 base to trimming and J lost 2 bases; unmatched junction nucleotides: 6.

This chain links TRBV2 with TRBJ2-7; no firm D call. V lost 1 base and J 4 bases, leaving 8 bases between the germline ends. The germline V gene has CDR1 SNHLY and CDR2 FYNNEI. This CDR3 is 13 amino acids long. The CDR3 DNA reads as TGTGCCAGCAGTGAAGATTTAAGTTACGAGCAGTACTTC. Residues: CASSEDLSYEQYF.

This clonotype was found once. V and J are TRBV7-3 and TRBJ2-6; D is undetermined. The CDR3 sequence is 17 residues long. From germline, CDR1 is SGHTA and CDR2 FQGTGA. Trimming took 0 bases from V and 0 from J, leaving 9 bases between them. CDR3 in DNA: TGTGCCAGCAGCTTAACATACGAAAGCTCTGGGGCCAACGTCCTGACTTTC. This translates into CASSLTYESSGANVLTF.

The chain combines TRBV5-6 with TRBJ1-4; 8 nucleotides match TRBD1. Germline CDR1 is SGHDT and CDR2 is YYEEEE. Losses at the gene ends were 4 bases for V and 2 bases for J; bases not matched to a gene: 4. The CDR3 is 15 residues long. In nucleotides, the CDR3 is TGTGCCAGCAGCGTTTGGACAGGGACTAATGAAAAACTGTTTTTT. Its translation is CASSVWTGTNEKLFF.

This rearrangement joins TRBV28 to TRBJ1-4; weak D call: TRBD1 (5 bases). CDR1 and CDR2 (germline): MDHEN, SYDVKM. The V end lost 1 base, the J end lost 3 bases, and 12 bases lay between the germline ends. There are 16 residues in the CDR3. The CDR3 spells CASSLSTGLSNEKLFF. CDR3 sequence (DNA): TGTGCCAGCAGTTTATCTACAGGTCTATCTAATGAAAAACTGTTTTTT.

V is TRBV20-1 and J is TRBJ2-5; 7 bases agree with TRBD1. Germline V gives CDR1 DFQATT, CDR2 SNEGSKA (reference sequence). CDR3 length equals 14 residues. The V segment lost 4 bases and the J segment 2 bases; nucleotides outside the gene matches: 7. The CDR3 DNA follows: TGCAGTGCTAATCCGGGACAGAAGCAAGAGACCCAGTACTTC. Translating gives CSANPGQKQETQYF.

This clonotype was observed a single time. The chain combines TRBV28 with TRBJ2-7, with D perhaps TRBD1 or TRBD2 (5 bases each). V was clipped by 2 bases and J by 3 bases, with 8 bases between them. The CDR3 sequence is 13 residues long. Germline loops: CDR1 MDHEN, CDR2 SYDVKM. The CDR3 DNA reads TGTGCCAGCAGTTTAGAGGGGCACTACGAGCAGTACTTC. Residues: CASSLEGHYEQYF. The full variable domain, rest sourced from reference TRBV28 and TRBJ2-7, is DVKVTQSSRYLVKRTGEKVFLECVQDMDHENMFWYRQDPGLGLRLIYFSYDVKMKEKGDIPEGYSVSREKKERFSLILESASTNQTSMYLCASSLEGHYEQYFGPGTRLTVT.

This clonotype was seen only a few times. The gene calls are TRBV30 and TRBJ1-5, with a tentative D call TRBD1 (6 bases). Germline V CDR1 and CDR2: GTSNPN, SVGIG (reference sequence). Trimming pared 2 bases from V and 4 bases from J, leaving 9 bases between. The length of the CDR3 is 13 residues. In nucleotides, the CDR3 is TGTGCCTGGAGTTTTACAGGGAATCAGCCCCAGCATTTT. Translating gives CAWSFTGNQPQHF.

V usage is TRBV27 and J usage is TRBJ2-7, with D possibly matching TRBD1 (5 bases). With 5 bases removed from V and 4 bases from J, the gap between germline ends came to 9 bases. Germline lookup yields CDR1 MNHEY and CDR2 SMNVEV (reference sequence). The CDR3 loop spans 12 amino acids. The CDR3 loop is CASSAQGYEQYF. CDR3 nucleotide sequence: TGTGCCAGCAGTGCTCAGGGTTACGAGCAGTACTTC.

This rearrangement joins TRBV20-1 to TRBJ2-1; no reliable D call. V lost 4 bases to trimming and J lost 7 bases, with 11 bases between them. In germline, CDR1 is DFQATT, CDR2 SNEGSKA (reference sequence). There are 12 residues in the CDR3. The CDR3 sequence is CSAIETLNEQFF. The DNA of the CDR3 is TGCAGTGCTATAGAAACATTGAATGAGCAGTTCTTC.

The rearrangement joins TRBV20-1 to TRBJ2-1; TRBD2 matches at 10 bases. With V trimmed by 0 bases and J by 4 bases, 3 bases remained unmatched. The germline gives CDR1 DFQATT, CDR2 SNEGSKA (reference sequence). This CDR3 comprises 15 residues. CDR3 sequence reads: CSARDSGGIYNEQFF. The CDR3 nucleotides read TGCAGTGCTAGAGATAGCGGGGGGATATACAATGAGCAGTTCTTC.

The rearrangement joins TRBV19 to TRBJ1-2; D possibly corresponds to TRBD1 (5 bases). Germline CDR1 is LNHDA and CDR2 is SQIVND (reference sequence). V dropped 6 bases and J dropped 7 bases, with 15 bases sitting between them. The CDR3 is 13 residues long. CDR3: CASSPGESGGYTF. As DNA, the CDR3 is TGTGCCAGTAGCCCGGGGGAGTCAGGTGGCTACACCTTC.

The chain recombines TRBV7-2 with TRBJ1-2; weak D call: TRBD1 (5 bases). CDR3 length: 16 amino acids. Germline lookup yields CDR1 SGHTA and CDR2 FQGNSA. The V end lost 7 bases, the J end lost 0 bases, and 18 bases lay between the germline ends. The chain's CDR3 is CASTPWGGRTNYGYTF. As DNA, the CDR3 is TGTGCCAGCACCCCCTGGGGCGGTAGGACTAACTATGGCTACACCTTC.

This chain connects TRBV20-1 to TRBJ1-2, with a weak D call TRBD1 (5 bases). The V gene's germline CDR1 is DFQATT and CDR2 SNEGSKA (reference sequence). Trimming removed 3 bases from V and 4 bases from J, with 21 bases in between. This CDR3 region has 16 residues. CDR3 sequence (DNA): TGCAGTGCTAGTCGGGACGGAGACGTACAAGTCTATGGCTACACCTTC. It yields the protein CSASRDGDVQVYGYTF.

The rearrangement links TRBV5-1 to TRBJ2-2, with 13 bases aligning to TRBD2. Germline trimming cut 4 bases from V and 5 bases from J; bases unmatched to any gene: 8. The CDR3 has 17 residues. Germline lookup yields CDR1 SGHRS and CDR2 YFSETQ. The CDR3 spells CASSRGLAGVSTGELFF. The CDR3 nucleotides are TGCGCCAGCAGCCGAGGACTAGCGGGAGTATCGACCGGGGAGCTGTTTTTT.

This chain links TRBV2 with TRBJ2-1; no definite D call. CDR3 length equals 13 residues. Germline assignment: CDR1 SNHLY and CDR2 FYNNEI. The germline V and J ends were trimmed by 2 bases and 2 bases, with 4 bases remaining between them. Here the CDR3 reads CASSELTYNEQFF. In nucleotides, the CDR3 is TGTGCCAGCAGTGAACTGACCTACAATGAGCAGTTCTTC.

The rearrangement joins TRBV6-5 to TRBJ2-1, with 9 bases that match TRBD2. The V gene's germline CDR1 is MNHEY and CDR2 SVGAGI. This CDR3 has 17 amino acids. Losses at the gene ends were 4 bases for V and 6 bases for J; bases not matched to a gene: 13. Here the CDR3 reads CASSSDGTSWRSNEQFF. DNA for the CDR3: TGTGCCAGCAGTTCCGACGGGACTAGCTGGCGCAGCAATGAGCAGTTCTTC.

The rearrangement links TRBV5-1 to TRBJ2-2; 9 positions match TRBD1. Germline V lookup: CDR1 SGHRS, CDR2 YFSETQ. The length of the CDR3 is 15 residues. The J segment lost 4 bases and the V segment lost 4 bases, leaving 5 bases of the junction unmatched. This CDR3 reads CASSKSTGGTGELFF. In nucleotides, the CDR3 is TGCGCCAGCAGCAAATCGACAGGGGGCACCGGGGAGCTGTTTTTT.

This rearrangement joins TRBV7-3 to TRBJ2-7; D not resolved. Trimming pared 1 base from V and 6 bases from J, leaving 7 bases between. Per germline, CDR1 SGHTA and CDR2 FQGTGA. There are 12 residues in the CDR3. Written as DNA, the CDR3 is TGTGCCAGCAGCTTAAGGTATTCCGAGCAGTACTTC. It codes for CASSLRYSEQYF.

The CDR3 DNA is TGTGCCACCAGCAGACCTCTCGACAGGGATCAGCCCCAGCATTTT. Translated, it gives CATSRPLDRDQPQHF. The chain joins TRBV15 to TRBJ1-5; 7 bases match TRBD1. This CDR3 region has 15 residues. J was trimmed by 5 bases and V by 2 bases; bases with no gene match: 6. The germline V gene has CDR1 LNHNV and CDR2 YYDKDF (reference sequence). The variable domain in full, completed from reference TRBV15 and TRBJ1-5, reads DAMVIQNPRYQVTQFGKPVTLSCSQTLNHNVMYWYQQKSSQAPKLLFHYYDKDFNNEADTPDNFQSRRPNTSFCFLDIRSPGLGDTAMYLCATSRPLDRDQPQHFGDGTRLSIL.

The chain carries TRBV9 and TRBJ1-2; 8 bases map to TRBD1. J lost 5 bases, V lost 3 bases, and 6 bases had no gene match. This CDR3 comprises 14 residues. The germline V gene has CDR1 SGDLS and CDR2 YYNGEE. The CDR3 nucleotides are TGTGCCAGCAGCGGGACACAGGGGGGTTATGGCTACACCTTC. This translates into CASSGTQGGYGYTF.

The CDR3 bases are TGTGCCAGTAGTATCGTTAGCGGGGGTAAGAATGAGCAGTTCTTC. Its protein is CASSIVSGGKNEQFF. The chain carries TRBV19 and TRBJ2-1, with TRBD2 matching over 9 bases. V lost 3 bases, J lost 7 bases, and 7 bases stayed unmatched. The CDR3 is 15 residues long. Germline V gene sequence: CDR1 LNHDA, CDR2 SQIVND (reference sequence).

The chain uses TRBV5-1 and TRBJ1-1; TRBD1 agrees at 8 bases. V shed 3 bases and J 5 bases; nucleotides not matched to a gene: 6. This CDR3 has 14 residues. From germline, CDR1 is SGHRS and CDR2 YFSETQ. This CDR3 reads CASSSQGARTEAFF. CDR3 coding DNA: TGCGCCAGCAGCTCGCAGGGGGCTCGGACTGAAGCTTTCTTT. Drawing the rest from reference TRBV5-1 and TRBJ1-1, the complete variable domain is KAGVTQTPRYLIKTRGQQVTLSCSPISGHRSVSWYQQTPGQGLQFLFEYFSETQRNKGNFPGRFSGRQFSNSRSEMNVSTLELGDSALYLCASSSQGARTEAFFGQGTRLTVV.

The chain uses TRBV20-1 and TRBJ2-1; no reliable D call. The CDR3 has 10 amino acids. Germline V gene data show CDR1 as DFQATT and CDR2 as SNEGSKA (reference sequence). V dropped 6 bases and J dropped 6 bases, with 6 bases sitting between them. CDR3 region: CSAPFNEQFF. Written as DNA, the CDR3 is TGCAGTGCCCCTTTCAATGAGCAGTTCTTC.

The chain employs TRBV6-1 and TRBJ2-1; D uncertain. V lost 3 bases to trimming and J lost 0 bases, with 9 bases between them. Germline loops: CDR1 MNHNS, CDR2 SASEGT. The CDR3 consists of 15 residues. CDR3 in DNA: TGTGCCAGCAGTGATACAGTGAGCTCCTACAATGAGCAGTTCTTC. It codes for CASSDTVSSYNEQFF.

The rearrangement links TRBV7-3 to TRBJ1-2, with TRBD1 matching 8 bases. The CDR3 totals 13 residues. Per the germline V gene, CDR1 is SGHTA and CDR2 is FQGTGA. J gave up 9 bases and V 4 bases, and 7 bases lay outside the gene matches. The DNA of the CDR3 is TGTGCCAGCAGCTCCCCGGGACAGGATCGCTACACCTTC. Amino acid sequence: CASSSPGQDRYTF.

This clonotype was observed a handful of times. V gene TRBV20-1 combines with J gene TRBJ2-3, with 7 bases matching TRBD1. The CDR3 runs to 13 residues. V was clipped by 5 bases and J by 1 base; unmatched bases: 3. Germline V gives CDR1 DFQATT, CDR2 SNEGSKA (reference sequence). The CDR3 bases are TGCAGTGCTGCCGGGACAGGCACAGATACGCAGTATTTT. This encodes CSAAGTGTDTQYF.